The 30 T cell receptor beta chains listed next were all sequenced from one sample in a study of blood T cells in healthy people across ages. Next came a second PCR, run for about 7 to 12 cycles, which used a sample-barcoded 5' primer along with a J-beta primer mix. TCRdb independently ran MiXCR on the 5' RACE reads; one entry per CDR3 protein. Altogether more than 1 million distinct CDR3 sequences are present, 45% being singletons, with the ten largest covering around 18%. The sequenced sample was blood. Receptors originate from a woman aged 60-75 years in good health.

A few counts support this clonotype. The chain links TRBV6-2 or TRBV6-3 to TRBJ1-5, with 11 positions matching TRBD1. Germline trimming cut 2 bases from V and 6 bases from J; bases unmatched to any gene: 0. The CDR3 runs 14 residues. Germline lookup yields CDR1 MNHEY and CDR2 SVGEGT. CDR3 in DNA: TGTGCCAGCAGTTACGGACAGGGGGCTCAGCCCCAGCATTTT. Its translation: CASSYGQGAQPQHF.

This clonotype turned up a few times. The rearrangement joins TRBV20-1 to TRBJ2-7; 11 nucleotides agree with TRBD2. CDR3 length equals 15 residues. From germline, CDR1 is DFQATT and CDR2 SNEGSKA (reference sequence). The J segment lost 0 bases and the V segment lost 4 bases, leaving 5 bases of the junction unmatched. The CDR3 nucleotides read TGCAGTGCTATAGGCCTAGCGGGAGGCTCCTACGAGCAGTACTTC. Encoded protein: CSAIGLAGGSYEQYF.

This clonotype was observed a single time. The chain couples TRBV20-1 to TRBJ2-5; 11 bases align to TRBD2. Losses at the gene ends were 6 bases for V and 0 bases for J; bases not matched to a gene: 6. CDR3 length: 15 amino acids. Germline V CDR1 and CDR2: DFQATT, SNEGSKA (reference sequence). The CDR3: CSAEASGGNQETQYF. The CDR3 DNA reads TGCAGTGCGGAAGCTAGCGGGGGGAACCAAGAGACCCAGTACTTC.

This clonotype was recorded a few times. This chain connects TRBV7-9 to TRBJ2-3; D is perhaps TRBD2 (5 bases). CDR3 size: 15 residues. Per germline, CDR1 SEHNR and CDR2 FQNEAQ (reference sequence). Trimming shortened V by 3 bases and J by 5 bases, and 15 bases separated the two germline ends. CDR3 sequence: CASSFETTAGDTQYF. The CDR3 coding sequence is TGTGCCAGCAGCTTTGAAACGACGGCGGGAGATACGCAGTATTTT.

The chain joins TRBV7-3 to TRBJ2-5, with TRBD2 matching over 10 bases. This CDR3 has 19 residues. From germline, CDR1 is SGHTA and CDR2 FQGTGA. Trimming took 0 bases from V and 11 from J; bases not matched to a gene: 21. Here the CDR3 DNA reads TGTGCCAGCAGCTTAACGTTAGGTAGCGGGAGGCCATTTCTCTATGAGCAGTACTTC. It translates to CASSLTLGSGRPFLYEQYF.

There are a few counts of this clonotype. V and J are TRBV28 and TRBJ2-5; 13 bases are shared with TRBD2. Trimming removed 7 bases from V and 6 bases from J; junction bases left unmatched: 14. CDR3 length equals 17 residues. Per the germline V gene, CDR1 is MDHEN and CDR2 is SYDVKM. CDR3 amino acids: CASTPGGTSGGGKTQYF. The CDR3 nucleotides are TGTGCCAGCACCCCGGGAGGAACTAGCGGGGGGGGAAAGACCCAGTACTTC.

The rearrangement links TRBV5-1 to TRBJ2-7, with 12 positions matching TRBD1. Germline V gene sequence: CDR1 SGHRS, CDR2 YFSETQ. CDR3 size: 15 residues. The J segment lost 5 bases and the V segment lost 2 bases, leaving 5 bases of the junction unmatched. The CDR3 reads CASSLQGQGANEQYF. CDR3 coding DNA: TGCGCCAGCAGCTTACAGGGACAGGGGGCCAACGAGCAGTACTTC. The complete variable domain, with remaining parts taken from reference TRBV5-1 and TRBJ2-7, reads KAGVTQTPRYLIKTRGQQVTLSCSPISGHRSVSWYQQTPGQGLQFLFEYFSETQRNKGNFPGRFSGRQFSNSRSEMNVSTLELGDSALYLCASSLQGQGANEQYFGPGTRLTVT.

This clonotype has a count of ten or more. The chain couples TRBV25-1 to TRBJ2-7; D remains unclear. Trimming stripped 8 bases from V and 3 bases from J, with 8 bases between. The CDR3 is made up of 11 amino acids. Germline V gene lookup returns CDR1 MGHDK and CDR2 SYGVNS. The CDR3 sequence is CASRAIYEQYF. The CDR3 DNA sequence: TGTGCCAGCCGGGCTATCTACGAGCAGTACTTC.

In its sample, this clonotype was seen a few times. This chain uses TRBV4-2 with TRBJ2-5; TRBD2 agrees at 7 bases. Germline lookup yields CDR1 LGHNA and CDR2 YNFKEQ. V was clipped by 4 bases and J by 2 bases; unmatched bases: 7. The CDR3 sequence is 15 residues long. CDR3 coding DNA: TGTGCCAGCAGCCTTTGGGGGGGAGGACAAGAGACCCAGTACTTC. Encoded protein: CASSLWGGGQETQYF.

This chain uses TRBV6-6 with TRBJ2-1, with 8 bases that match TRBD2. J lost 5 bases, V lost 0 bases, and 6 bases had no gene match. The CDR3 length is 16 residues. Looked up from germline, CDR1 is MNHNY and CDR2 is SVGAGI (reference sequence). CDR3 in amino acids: CASSYSEREQNNEQFF. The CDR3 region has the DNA TGTGCCAGCAGTTACTCCGAGCGGGAGCAGAACAATGAGCAGTTCTTC.

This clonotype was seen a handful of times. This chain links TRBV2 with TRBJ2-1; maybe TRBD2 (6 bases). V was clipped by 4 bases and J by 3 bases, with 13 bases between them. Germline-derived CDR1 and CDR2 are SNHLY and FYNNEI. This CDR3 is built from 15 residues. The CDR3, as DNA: TGTGCCAGCAGTGTAGTTAGCGGAGACTACAATGAGCAGTTCTTC. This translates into CASSVVSGDYNEQFF.

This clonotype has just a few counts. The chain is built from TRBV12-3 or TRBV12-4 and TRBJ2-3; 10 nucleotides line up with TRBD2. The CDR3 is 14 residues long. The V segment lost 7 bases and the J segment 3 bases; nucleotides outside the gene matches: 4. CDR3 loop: CASKKAGGTDTQYF. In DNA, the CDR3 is TGTGCCAGCAAAAAAGCGGGAGGGACAGATACGCAGTATTTT.

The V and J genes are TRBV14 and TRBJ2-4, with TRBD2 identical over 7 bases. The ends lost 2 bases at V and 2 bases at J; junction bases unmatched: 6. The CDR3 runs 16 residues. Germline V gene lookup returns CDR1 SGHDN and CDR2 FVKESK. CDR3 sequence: CASSQSLTSSKNIQYF. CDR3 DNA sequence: TGTGCCAGCAGCCAAAGTTTGACTAGCTCCAAAAACATTCAGTACTTC.

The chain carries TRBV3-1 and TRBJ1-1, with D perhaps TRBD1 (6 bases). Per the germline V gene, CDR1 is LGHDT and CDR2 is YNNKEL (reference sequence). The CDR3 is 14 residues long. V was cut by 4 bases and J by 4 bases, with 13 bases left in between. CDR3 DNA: TGTGCCAGCAGCCGGAACAGGGTCAGCACTGAAGCTTTCTTT. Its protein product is CASSRNRVSTEAFF.

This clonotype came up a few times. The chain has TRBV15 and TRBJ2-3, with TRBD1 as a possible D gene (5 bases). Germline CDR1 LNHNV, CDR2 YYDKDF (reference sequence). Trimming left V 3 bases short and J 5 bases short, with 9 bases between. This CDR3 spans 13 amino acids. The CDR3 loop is CATSRAGLDTQYF. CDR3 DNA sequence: TGTGCCACCAGCAGGGCAGGGTTAGATACGCAGTATTTT.

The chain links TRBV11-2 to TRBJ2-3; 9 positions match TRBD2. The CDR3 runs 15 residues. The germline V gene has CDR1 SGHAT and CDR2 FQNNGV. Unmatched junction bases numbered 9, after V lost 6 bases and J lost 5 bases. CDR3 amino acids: CASSVAGGQIDTQYF. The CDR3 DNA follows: TGTGCCAGCAGTGTCGCGGGAGGGCAGATAGATACGCAGTATTTT.

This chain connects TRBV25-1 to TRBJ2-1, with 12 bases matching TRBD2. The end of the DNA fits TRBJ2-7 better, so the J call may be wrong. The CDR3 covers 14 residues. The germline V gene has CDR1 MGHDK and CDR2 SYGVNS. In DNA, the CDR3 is TGTGCCAGCCAGACTAGCGGGAGTTACTATGAGCAGTACTTC. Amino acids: CASQTSGSYYEQYF.

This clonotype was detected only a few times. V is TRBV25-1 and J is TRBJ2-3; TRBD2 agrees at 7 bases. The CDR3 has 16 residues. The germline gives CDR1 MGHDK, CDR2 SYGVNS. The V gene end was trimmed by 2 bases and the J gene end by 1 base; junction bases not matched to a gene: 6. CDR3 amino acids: CASSELRREGTDTQYF. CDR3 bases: TGTGCCAGCAGTGAACTGCGACGGGAGGGCACAGATACGCAGTATTTT.

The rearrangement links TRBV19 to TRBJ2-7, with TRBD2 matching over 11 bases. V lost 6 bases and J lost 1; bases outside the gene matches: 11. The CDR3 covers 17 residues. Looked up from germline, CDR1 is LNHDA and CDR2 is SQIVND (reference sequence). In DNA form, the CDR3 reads TGTGCCAGTAGCGCACCCACTAGCGGGAGAAATTCCTACGAGCAGTACTTC. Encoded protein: CASSAPTSGRNSYEQYF.

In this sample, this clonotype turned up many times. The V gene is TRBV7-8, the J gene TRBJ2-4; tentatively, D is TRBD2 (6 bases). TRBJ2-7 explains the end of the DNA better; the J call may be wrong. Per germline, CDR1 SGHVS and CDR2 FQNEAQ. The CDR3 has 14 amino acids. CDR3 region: CASSSWGETYEQYF. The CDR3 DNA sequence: TGTGCCAGCAGCTCCTGGGGGGAAACCTACGAGCAGTACTTC.

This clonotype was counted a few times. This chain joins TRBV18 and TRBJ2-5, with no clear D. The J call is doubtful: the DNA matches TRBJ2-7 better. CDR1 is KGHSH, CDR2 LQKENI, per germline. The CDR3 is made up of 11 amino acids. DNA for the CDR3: TGTGCCAGCTCAACCCAAGGCGAGCAGTACTTC. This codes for CASSTQGEQYF.

In nucleotides, the CDR3 is TGTGCCAGCAGTGAAGCTCCCAAAGGGGATACGCAGTATTTT. It specifies CASSEAPKGDTQYF. V usage is TRBV6-1 and J usage is TRBJ2-3; D is undetermined. Per the germline V gene, CDR1 is MNHNS and CDR2 is SASEGT. The CDR3 runs 14 residues. V lost 0 bases, J lost 6 bases, and 10 bases lay in between.

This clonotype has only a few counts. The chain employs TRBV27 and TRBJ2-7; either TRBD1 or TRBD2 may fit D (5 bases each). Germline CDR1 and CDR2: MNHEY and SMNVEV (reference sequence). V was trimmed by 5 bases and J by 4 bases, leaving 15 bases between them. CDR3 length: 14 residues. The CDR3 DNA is TGTGCCAGCAGTGGGGGTTTTGGCCAGTACGAGCAGTACTTC. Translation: CASSGGFGQYEQYF.

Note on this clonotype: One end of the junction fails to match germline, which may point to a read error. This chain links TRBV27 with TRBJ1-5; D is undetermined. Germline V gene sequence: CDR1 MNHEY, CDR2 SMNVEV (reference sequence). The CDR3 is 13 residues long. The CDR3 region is CACSLGLNQPQHF. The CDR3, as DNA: TGTGCCTGCAGTCTGGGGTTAAATCAGCCCCAGCATTTT.

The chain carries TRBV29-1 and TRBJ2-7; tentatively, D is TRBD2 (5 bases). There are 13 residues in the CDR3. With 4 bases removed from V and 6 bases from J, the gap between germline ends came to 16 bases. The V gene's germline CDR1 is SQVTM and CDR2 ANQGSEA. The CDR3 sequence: CSVGGRNLPEQYF. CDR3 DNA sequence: TGCAGCGTTGGTGGGAGAAACCTCCCCGAGCAGTACTTC.

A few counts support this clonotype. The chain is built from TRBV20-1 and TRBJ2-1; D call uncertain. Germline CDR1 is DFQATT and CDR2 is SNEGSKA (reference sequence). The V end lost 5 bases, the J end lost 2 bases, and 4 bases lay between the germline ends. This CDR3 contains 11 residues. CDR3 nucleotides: TGCAGTGCTCCAACCTACAATGAGCAGTTCTTC. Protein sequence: CSAPTYNEQFF.

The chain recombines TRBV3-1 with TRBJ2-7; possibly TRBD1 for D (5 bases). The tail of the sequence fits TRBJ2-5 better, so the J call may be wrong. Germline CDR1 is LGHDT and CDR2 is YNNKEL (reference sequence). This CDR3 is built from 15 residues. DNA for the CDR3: TGTGCCAGCAGCAAAGGGGCCAAGAAGGGGGAGACCCAGTACTTC. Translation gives CASSKGAKKGETQYF.

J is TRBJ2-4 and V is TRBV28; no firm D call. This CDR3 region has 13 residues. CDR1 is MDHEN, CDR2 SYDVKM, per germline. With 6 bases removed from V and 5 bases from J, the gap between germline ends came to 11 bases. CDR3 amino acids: CASRQADQNIQYF. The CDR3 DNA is TGTGCCAGCAGGCAGGCGGACCAAAACATTCAGTACTTC.

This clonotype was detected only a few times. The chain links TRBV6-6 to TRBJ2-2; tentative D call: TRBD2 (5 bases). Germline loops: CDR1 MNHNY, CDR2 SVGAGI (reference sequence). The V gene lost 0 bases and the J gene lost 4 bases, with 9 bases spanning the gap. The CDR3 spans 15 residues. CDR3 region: CASSYSKEGTGELFF. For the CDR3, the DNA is TGTGCCAGCAGTTACTCGAAAGAGGGCACCGGGGAGCTGTTTTTT.

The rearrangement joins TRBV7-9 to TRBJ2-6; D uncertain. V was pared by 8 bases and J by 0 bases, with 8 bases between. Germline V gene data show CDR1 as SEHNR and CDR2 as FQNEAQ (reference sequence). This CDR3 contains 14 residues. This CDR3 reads CASLSNSGANVLTF. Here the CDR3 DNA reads TGTGCCAGCCTTTCCAACTCTGGGGCCAACGTCCTGACTTTC.